This T cell receptor (beta chain) was identified during a study of blood T cell repertoires in COVID-19. Across the whole study: The samples span acute and convalescent COVID-19 from the United States, Italy and Spain.

Libraries were prepared by immunoSEQ multiplex PCR; TCRdb keeps only in-frame clonotypes and omits some of them. The data contain approximately 220,000 clones, just under 90% of them singletons. The V and J ends lost 1 base and 5 bases, in that order; junction bases with no gene match: 3. This CDR3 region has 16 residues. Germline CDR1 SGHRS, CDR2 YFSETQ. Sample: PBMCs or T cells enriched from blood (not recorded which). The clonotype was recovered from a man aged 30-40 years who had recovered from COVID-19. The chain uses TRBV5-1 and TRBJ2-1; 13 bases align to TRBD2. The CDR3 DNA follows: TGCGCCAGCAGCTTGTTGGGACTAGCGGGGAACAATGAGCAGTTCTTC. Translated: CASSLLGLAGNNEQFF.